This T cell receptor (beta chain) was retrieved from a study of cytomegalovirus exposure and HLA in healthy donors. Study-wide results and caveats: In a later analysis, a missense DCLRE1C variant was linked to TCR beta V- and J-gene trimming.

In the case of this clone: Its antigen is unknown. The identical CDR3 is also encoded by other nucleotide sequences in the sample.

The PCR had 60 Vbeta and 13 Jbeta primers. Clones were sequenced by immunoSEQ multiplex PCR, and TCRdb holds only the in-frame ones, with some missing. This sample has 150,000 or so clones, with over 60% found just once. This CDR3 has 14 amino acids. The ends lost 5 bases at V and 0 bases at J; junction bases unmatched: 3. CDR1 is MNHNY, CDR2 SVGAGI, per germline (reference sequence). The sequence was obtained from a female donor in good health and CMV-seronegative. This chain joins TRBV6-6 and TRBJ1-2, with 7 bases fitting TRBD1. The sequenced sample consisted of PBMCs. The CDR3 spells CASSRDRANYGYTF. CDR3 nucleotide sequence: TGTGCCAGCAGTCGGGACAGAGCTAACTATGGCTACACCTTC.